The 25 T cell receptor beta chains below come from one sample, sequenced in a study of blood T cells in healthy people across ages. Combining a sample-barcoded 5' primer with a J-beta primer mix, a second PCR ran for roughly 7 to 12 cycles. TCRdb independently ran MiXCR on the 5' RACE reads; one entry per CDR3 protein. The sample shows more than 650,000 distinct CDR3 sequences, approximately 24% of them seen only once. These same records also appear under a second study, on T cells of mothers and their children.

Material for sequencing was blood. These TCRs come from a boy between 10 and 17 years old in good health.

The chain employs TRBV20-1 and TRBJ2-2; the match to TRBD1 covers 9 bases. CDR3 size: 15 residues. The V gene's germline CDR1 is DFQATT and CDR2 SNEGSKA (reference sequence). V shed 1 base and J 3 bases; nucleotides not matched to a gene: 3. CDR3 in amino acids: CSARAGTGYTGELFF. The CDR3 region has the DNA TGCAGTGCTAGAGCCGGGACAGGGTACACCGGGGAGCTGTTTTTT.

V and J are TRBV20-1 and TRBJ2-6, with 7 bases aligning to TRBD1. This CDR3 is 15 amino acids long. Unmatched junction bases numbered 2, after V lost 2 bases and J lost 1 base. Per the germline V gene, CDR1 is DFQATT and CDR2 is SNEGSKA (reference sequence). In nucleotides, the CDR3 is TGCAGTGCTAGAACGGGACAGTCTGGGGCCAACGTCCTGACTTTC. Translating gives CSARTGQSGANVLTF.

The chain uses TRBV12-3 or TRBV12-4 and TRBJ2-7; D is perhaps TRBD2 (7 bases). The CDR3 spans 14 residues. V lost 6 bases to trimming and J lost 3 bases, with 15 bases between them. The CDR3 coding sequence is TGTGCCAGCAGAGATCCAGGGGAGGGCTACGAGCAGTACTTC. Its translation: CASRDPGEGYEQYF.

This chain links TRBV1 with TRBJ2-3; the table's D call of TRBD1 was not tested on the DNA. TRBV1 is a documented pseudogene. CDR3 length: 15 residues. The CDR3: CTSSQEDGGTDTQYF. CDR3 bases: TGCACCAGCAGCCAAGAGGACGGGGGAACAGATACGCAGTATTTT.

CDR3 nucleotide sequence: TGTGCCAGCAGTTCTCCCGTGGGCGCCCTAATGGAGACCCAGTACTTC. Its translation is CASSSPVGALMETQYF. This chain links TRBV12-3 or TRBV12-4 with TRBJ2-1; D remains ambiguous. The J call is uncertain, as TRBJ2-5 better fits the DNA end. This CDR3 has 16 amino acids.

This clonotype was seen a few times. The chain joins TRBV5-1 to TRBJ2-7; D possibly matches TRBD1 or TRBD2 (5 bases each). Trimming cost V 6 bases and J 0 bases, with 10 bases left between them. Per germline, CDR1 SGHRS and CDR2 YFSETQ. The CDR3 runs to 13 residues. CDR3 loop: CASKWDPSYEQYF. The CDR3 DNA follows: TGCGCCAGCAAATGGGACCCCTCCTACGAGCAGTACTTC.

This clonotype was seen only a few times. The chain carries TRBV7-2 and TRBJ2-5; D uncertain. The J call may not be correct, given that the DNA end is closer to TRBJ2-7. The CDR3 is made up of 14 amino acids. Germline V gene lookup returns CDR1 SGHTA and CDR2 FQGNSA. The CDR3 spells CASSFGLLVGEQYF. The CDR3 DNA sequence: TGTGCCAGCAGCTTCGGCCTTTTGGTAGGCGAGCAGTACTTC.

This clonotype showed up many times. The chain uses TRBV30 and TRBJ1-1; tentatively, D is TRBD1 (5 bases). The germline V gene has CDR1 GTSNPN and CDR2 SVGIG (reference sequence). V lost 7 bases and J 1 base, leaving 13 bases between the germline ends. The CDR3 is 13 amino acids. This chain's CDR3 is CASSEGWNTEAFF. CDR3 in DNA: TGTGCCTCTTCCGAGGGGTGGAACACTGAAGCTTTCTTT.

A few counts support this clonotype. This chain joins TRBV6-6 and TRBJ1-4; D remains ambiguous. V was shortened by 5 bases and J by 8 bases, with 18 bases between the two germline ends. Looked up from germline, CDR1 is MNHNY and CDR2 is SVGAGI (reference sequence). The CDR3 runs 15 residues. The CDR3 DNA sequence: TGTGCCAGCAGTACTTCCCGGGGAATGGGCGAAAAACTGTTTTTT. Translating gives CASSTSRGMGEKLFF.

The genes are TRBV4-1 and TRBJ2-5; 10 bases agree with TRBD2. The CDR3 has 16 amino acids. From germline, CDR1 is MGHRA and CDR2 YSYEKL. J lost 5 bases, V lost 4 bases, and 10 bases had no gene match. The CDR3 is CASSPIPGLARETQYF. For the CDR3, the DNA is TGCGCCAGCAGCCCCATCCCGGGACTAGCGAGGGAGACCCAGTACTTC.

This clonotype was seen more than once but under ten times. The V and J genes are TRBV18 and TRBJ1-1; 7 nucleotides agree with TRBD1. From germline, CDR1 is KGHSH and CDR2 LQKENI. The CDR3 sequence is 14 residues long. Losses at the gene ends were 2 bases for V and 6 bases for J; bases not matched to a gene: 6. The CDR3 spells CASSPRTGFPEAFF. The CDR3, as DNA: TGTGCCAGCTCACCAAGGACAGGTTTCCCTGAAGCTTTCTTT.

This clonotype was seen repeatedly, ten times or more. CDR3 DNA: TGTGCCAGCAGCTTAGACGGAGTCAATGAAAAACTGTTTTTT. The encoded protein is CASSLDGVNEKLFF. The rearrangement uses TRBV7-9 and TRBJ1-4, with D hard to call. The CDR3 is 14 residues long. The V end lost 1 base, the J end lost 5 bases, and 8 bases lay between the germline ends. Germline V gene lookup returns CDR1 SEHNR and CDR2 FQNEAQ (reference sequence).

V usage is TRBV29-1 and J usage is TRBJ2-5; TRBD1 matches 9 bases. The DNA matches TRBJ2-7 better at its end, which makes the J call doubtful. From germline, CDR1 is SQVTM and CDR2 ANQGSEA. The CDR3 sequence is 14 residues long. The CDR3 loop reads CSVEGGGQGPEQYF. DNA for the CDR3: TGCAGCGTTGAAGGTGGGGGACAGGGCCCCGAGCAGTACTTC.

This clonotype turned up a few times. V is TRBV20-1 and J is TRBJ1-4; no definite D call. V lost 6 bases to trimming and J lost 5 bases, with 7 bases between them. The CDR3 has 11 residues. Germline assignment: CDR1 DFQATT and CDR2 SNEGSKA (reference sequence). The CDR3 is CSAGLNEKLFF. CDR3 sequence (DNA): TGCAGTGCAGGCCTCAATGAAAAACTGTTTTTT.

The gene calls are TRBV7-3 and TRBJ2-1; 7 positions match TRBD1. The CDR3 is 14 residues long. Looked up from germline, CDR1 is SGHTA and CDR2 is FQGTGA. V shed 5 bases, J shed 4 bases, and the junction held 5 bases outside the gene matches. CDR3 sequence reads: CASSTQGDYNEQFF. Here the CDR3 DNA reads TGTGCCAGCAGCACGCAGGGGGATTACAATGAGCAGTTCTTC.

This clonotype turned up a few times. The chain links TRBV20-1 to TRBJ2-7; tentative D call: TRBD2 (5 bases). CDR1 and CDR2 from the germline V gene are DFQATT and SNEGSKA (reference sequence). This CDR3 is 15 amino acids long. With 0 bases removed from V and 4 bases from J, the gap between germline ends came to 16 bases. This chain's CDR3 is CSARDNRLARYEQYF. The CDR3 DNA reads TGCAGTGCTAGAGATAATAGGCTAGCAAGATACGAGCAGTACTTC.

This clonotype came up a few times. The chain uses TRBV5-5 and TRBJ2-7; 10 bases line up with TRBD1. V gave up 0 bases and J gave up 3 bases; unmatched junction bases: 6. Germline loops: CDR1 SGHKS, CDR2 YYEKEE (reference sequence). The CDR3 is 16 residues long. The CDR3 protein is CASSLAVGQGNYEQYF. The CDR3 DNA reads TGTGCCAGCAGCTTGGCAGTGGGACAGGGGAACTACGAGCAGTACTTC.

The chain is built from TRBV20-1 and TRBJ2-7; D may correspond to TRBD1 or TRBD2 (5 bases each). V lost 3 bases and J 1 base, leaving 16 bases between the germline ends. Looked up from germline, CDR1 is DFQATT and CDR2 is SNEGSKA (reference sequence). CDR3 length: 15 amino acids. The CDR3 DNA sequence: TGCAGTGCTAGCCTAACACAGGAGGCTTCCTACGAGCAGTACTTC. Protein product: CSASLTQEASYEQYF.

The table lists this clonotype with a few counts. This chain uses TRBV11-1 with TRBJ1-5; the D is unclear. The CDR3 length is 13 residues. The V and J ends lost 3 bases and 4 bases respectively, with 7 bases between them. Germline-derived CDR1 and CDR2 are SGHAT and FQDESV (reference sequence). For the CDR3, the DNA is TGTGCCAGCAGCTTCTCCCAAAATCAGCCCCAGCATTTT. It yields the protein CASSFSQNQPQHF. Combining the CDR3 with reference TRBV11-1 and TRBJ1-5 gives the whole variable domain EAEVAQSPRYKITEKSQAVAFWCDPISGHATLYWYRQILGQGPELLVQFQDESVVDDSQLPKDRFSAERLKGVDSTLKIQPAELGDSAMYLCASSFSQNQPQHFGDGTRLSIL.

This chain connects TRBV11-3 to TRBJ2-5; D may be TRBD2 (6 bases). Looked up from germline, CDR1 is SGHNT and CDR2 is YENEEA. Trimming took 5 bases from V and 2 from J, leaving 15 bases between them. The CDR3 has 15 residues. The CDR3, as DNA: TGTGCCAGCAGCCCCGGACTACTGGCACAAGAGACCCAGTACTTC. Its protein is CASSPGLLAQETQYF.

As for this clonotype: This could be a read error, since a much larger clone is one nucleotide away. This chain links TRBV7-9 with TRBJ2-7; D remains ambiguous. CDR3 size: 11 residues. The germline V gene has CDR1 SEHNR and CDR2 FQNEAQ (reference sequence). The DNA of the CDR3 is TGTTCCAGCAGCCCTTTCTACGAGCAGTACTTC. Protein product: CSSSPFYEQYF. Full variable domain (remainder filled in from reference TRBV7-9 and TRBJ2-7): DTGVSQNPRHKITKRGQNVTFRCDPISEHNRLYWYRQTLGQGPEFLTYFQNEAQLEKSRLLSDRFSAERPKGSFSTLEIQRTEQGDSAMYLCSSSPFYEQYFGPGTRLTVT.

V is TRBV7-2 and J is TRBJ2-1; 8 nucleotides agree with TRBD2. Germline V gene sequence: CDR1 SGHTA, CDR2 FQGNSA. The CDR3 has 15 residues. After removal of 2 bases from V and 5 bases from J, the junction contained 5 bases not matched to a gene. CDR3 sequence: CASSLSGLANNEQFF. CDR3 sequence (DNA): TGTGCCAGCAGCTTATCTGGACTAGCCAACAATGAGCAGTTCTTC. Using reference TRBV7-2 and TRBJ2-1 for the parts outside the CDR3, the full variable domain is GAGVSQSPSNKVTEKGKDVELRCDPISGHTALYWYRQSLGQGLEFLIYFQGNSAPDKSGLPSDRFSAERTGGSVSTLTIQRTQQEDSAVYLCASSLSGLANNEQFFGPGTRLTVL.

The J gene is TRBJ2-5, the V gene TRBV2; TRBD2 matches 8 bases. Gene TRBJ2-1 matches the end of the DNA better, so the J call may be wrong. The CDR3 totals 15 residues. Per the germline V gene, CDR1 is SNHLY and CDR2 is FYNNEI. CDR3 residues: CASSRGLVSINEQFF. The CDR3 nucleotides read TGTGCCAGCAGCCGGGGACTAGTCTCAATCAATGAGCAGTTCTTC.

The table lists this clonotype with a few counts. V usage is TRBV7-3 and J usage is TRBJ2-4; the D gene is possibly TRBD1 (6 bases). From germline, CDR1 is SGHTA and CDR2 FQGTGA. V lost 0 bases, J lost 0 bases, and 12 bases lay in between. This CDR3 region has 17 residues. CDR3 coding DNA: TGTGCCAGCAGCTTAACGCCTAGAGGGGGAGCCAAAAACATTCAGTACTTC. Its protein product is CASSLTPRGGAKNIQYF.

This clonotype was seen more than once but under ten times. This chain links TRBV4-2 with TRBJ2-5, with 8 bases matching TRBD1. The end of the DNA is better explained by TRBJ2-1, so the J call may be wrong. CDR3 length: 15 amino acids. Germline CDR1 reads LGHNA; CDR2 reads YNFKEQ. The CDR3 loop is CASSQRGQEYNEQFF. DNA for the CDR3: TGTGCCAGCAGCCAGAGGGGACAGGAGTACAATGAGCAGTTCTTC.